One and the same sample provided the 27 T cell receptor beta chains below, sequenced in a study of blood T cell repertoires in COVID-19. The method was immunoSEQ multiplex PCR; TCRdb's version includes in-frame clones alone and lacks a portion of them. This table holds about 210,000 clones, under 90% found once. The source material was peripheral blood. Source of these receptors: a woman over 75 with COVID-19, enrolled during active disease.

This clone was recorded a few times. V and J are TRBV3-1 (or the pseudogene TRBV3-2) and TRBJ2-2, with 11 bases fitting TRBD2. Per the germline V gene, CDR1 is LGHDT and CDR2 is YNNKEL (reference sequence). V was clipped by 4 bases and J by 8 bases; unmatched bases: 6. CDR3 length equals 15 residues. CDR3 amino acids: CASSLLAGGSGELFF. CDR3 sequence (DNA): TGTGCCAGCAGCCTTCTAGCGGGGGGTTCTGGGGAGCTGTTTTTT.

V is TRBV3-1 (or the pseudogene TRBV3-2) and J is TRBJ1-1; 7 positions agree with TRBD1. The germline CDR1 and CDR2 sequences are LGHDT and YNNKEL (reference sequence). The J segment lost 4 bases and the V segment lost 4 bases, leaving 6 bases of the junction unmatched. This CDR3 has 14 residues. The CDR3 DNA reads as TGTGCCAGCAGCCGGAGGCCAGGGGGCACTGAAGCTTTCTTT. Translation gives CASSRRPGGTEAFF.

V is TRBV3-1 (or the pseudogene TRBV3-2) and J is TRBJ2-1; no firm D call. This CDR3 is 15 amino acids long. The V and J ends lost 0 bases and 1 base respectively, with 7 bases between them. Germline CDR1 reads LGHDT; CDR2 reads YNNKEL (reference sequence). CDR3 amino acids: CASSQDYGSYNEQFF. CDR3 nucleotides: TGTGCCAGCAGCCAAGATTACGGGTCCTACAATGAGCAGTTCTTC.

This clone has only a few counts. The J gene is TRBJ2-2, the V gene TRBV5-4, with D hard to call. From germline, CDR1 is SGHNT and CDR2 YYREEE (reference sequence). The CDR3 sequence is 13 residues long. Trimming cost V 3 bases and J 4 bases, with 7 bases left between them. CDR3 region: CASSSRSTGELFF. The DNA of the CDR3 is TGTGCCAGCAGCTCGAGGAGCACCGGGGAGCTGTTTTTT.

The V call is TRBV5-5, the J call TRBJ1-2; 8 bases map to TRBD1. This CDR3 comprises 16 residues. Germline assignment: CDR1 SGHKS and CDR2 YYEKEE (reference sequence). J lost 8 bases, V lost 0 bases, and 12 bases had no gene match. CDR3 residues: CASSLEWSGGQRGYTF. CDR3 in DNA: TGTGCCAGCAGCTTGGAATGGTCAGGGGGCCAGCGAGGCTACACCTTC.

The chain employs TRBV19 and TRBJ1-2, with unresolved D. Germline lookup yields CDR1 LNHDA and CDR2 SQIVND (reference sequence). The ends were cut back, 6 bases at V and 2 bases at J, with 13 bases in the middle. This CDR3 has 14 amino acids. This chain's CDR3 is CASRRSGLNYGYTF. DNA for the CDR3: TGTGCCAGTAGGAGAAGCGGATTGAACTATGGCTACACCTTC.

J is TRBJ2-3 and V is TRBV19; D gene unclear. Trimming pared 5 bases from V and 1 base from J, leaving 10 bases between. From germline, CDR1 is LNHDA and CDR2 SQIVND (reference sequence). The CDR3 is 14 amino acids. The DNA of the CDR3 is TGTGCCAGTAGTGCCCGAGGTGGCACAGATACGCAGTATTTT. It specifies CASSARGGTDTQYF.

The chain has TRBV7-9 and TRBJ1-1; the D is unclear. Looked up from germline, CDR1 is SEHNR and CDR2 is FQNEAQ (reference sequence). CDR3 length: 14 amino acids. The V end lost 2 bases, the J end lost 3 bases, and 10 bases lay between the germline ends. The CDR3 here is CASSLRSGDTEAFF. The DNA for the CDR3 is TGTGCCAGCAGCTTAAGGTCCGGGGACACTGAAGCTTTCTTT.

The chain links TRBV5-4 to TRBJ2-5, with 12 bases that match TRBD2. There are 17 residues in the CDR3. Germline CDR1 is SGHNT and CDR2 is YYREEE (reference sequence). The V and J ends lost 4 bases and 5 bases, in that order; junction bases with no gene match: 12. CDR3 protein: CASSPSTSGGAGETQYF. CDR3 DNA: TGTGCCAGCAGCCCATCGACTAGCGGGGGTGCGGGGGAGACCCAGTACTTC.

The V call is TRBV5-1, the J call TRBJ1-1; D is undetermined. The CDR3 totals 14 residues. Trimming pared 0 bases from V and 2 bases from J, leaving 8 bases between. Germline V gene data show CDR1 as SGHRS and CDR2 as YFSETQ. CDR3 protein: CASSLAGINTEAFF. CDR3 nucleotide sequence: TGCGCCAGCAGCTTGGCGGGGATAAACACTGAAGCTTTCTTT.

The J gene is TRBJ1-1, the V gene TRBV9, with a possible D match to TRBD1 (5 bases). Trimming stripped 5 bases from V and 3 bases from J, with 20 bases between. The CDR3 covers 16 residues. The germline V gene has CDR1 SGDLS and CDR2 YYNGEE. The CDR3 sequence is CASSDTGVGTYTEAFF. The CDR3 DNA reads as TGTGCCAGCAGTGATACAGGAGTGGGTACTTACACTGAAGCTTTCTTT.

The chain employs TRBV2 and TRBJ2-1; D call uncertain. There are 14 residues in the CDR3. Per the germline V gene, CDR1 is SNHLY and CDR2 is FYNNEI. CDR3 in amino acids: CAASLRLTYNEQFF. CDR3 in DNA: TGTGCTGCATCCTTACGACTGACCTACAATGAGCAGTTCTTC. Filled out from reference TRBV2 and TRBJ2-1, the complete variable domain reads EPEVTQTPSHQVTQMGQEVILRCVPISNHLYFYWYRQILGQKVEFLVSFYNNEISEKSEIFDDQFSVERPDGSNFTLKIRSTKLEDSAMYFCAASLRLTYNEQFFGPGTRLTVL.

The CDR3 DNA is TGCGCCAGCAGTGAGTCGGTTAGTGGAGGACAGGGGAAAGACGAAGCTTTCTTT. Its protein product is CASSESVSGGQGKDEAFF. The chain has TRBV10-1 and TRBJ1-1, with TRBD1 matching 9 bases. Germline assignment: CDR1 WNHNN and CDR2 SYGVQD (reference sequence). This CDR3 has 18 residues. V lost 0 bases and J lost 8; bases outside the gene matches: 16.

The J gene is TRBJ1-4, the V gene TRBV19, with TRBD1 as a possible D gene (5 bases). Trimming removed 6 bases from V and 2 bases from J, with 10 bases in between. Germline V lookup: CDR1 LNHDA, CDR2 SQIVND (reference sequence). CDR3 length equals 14 residues. The CDR3 is CASSDSNTNEKLFF. In DNA, the CDR3 is TGTGCCAGTAGCGACAGCAATACTAATGAAAAACTGTTTTTT.

This clone was seen just once. The chain carries TRBV18 and TRBJ2-7; TRBD1 aligns across 9 bases. The trim removed 6 bases at V and 2 bases at J, leaving 5 bases unmatched. The V gene's germline CDR1 is KGHSH and CDR2 LQKENI. This CDR3 has 14 residues. The CDR3 loop reads CASSRDRDTYEQYF. CDR3 DNA: TGTGCCAGCTCCCGGGACAGGGATACCTACGAGCAGTACTTC.

This clone was detected once. This CDR3 is CASSSQGNTIYF. The DNA of the CDR3 is TGTGCCAGCAGCTCACAAGGAAACACCATATATTTT. The rearrangement links TRBV7-3 to TRBJ1-3; unclear D gene. Germline-derived CDR1 and CDR2 are SGHTA and FQGTGA. The CDR3 totals 12 residues. Trimming took 4 bases from V and 4 from J, leaving 5 bases between them. The full variable domain, completed using reference TRBV7-3 and TRBJ1-3, is GAGVSQTPSNKVTEKGKYVELRCDPISGHTALYWYRQSLGQGPEFLIYFQGTGAADDSGLPNDRFFAVRPEGSVSTLKIQRTERGDSAVYLCASSSQGNTIYFGEGSWLTVV.

This clone showed up just a few times. The rearrangement joins TRBV5-4 to TRBJ2-3; 8 bases line up with TRBD2. J lost 5 bases, V lost 5 bases, and 4 bases had no gene match. The CDR3 extends over 13 amino acids. Germline V gene lookup returns CDR1 SGHNT and CDR2 YYREEE (reference sequence). CDR3 protein: CASRNAGGDTQYF. CDR3 coding DNA: TGTGCCAGCAGAAATGCGGGGGGAGATACGCAGTATTTT.

The genes are TRBV3-1 (or the pseudogene TRBV3-2) and TRBJ1-5, with unresolved D. The V end was cut by 2 bases, the J end by 6 bases, with 8 bases between. The CDR3 has 13 amino acids. Per germline, CDR1 LGHDT and CDR2 YNNKEL (reference sequence). The CDR3 sequence is CASSQQEGQPQHF. DNA of the CDR3: TGTGCCAGCAGCCAACAGGAGGGTCAGCCCCAGCATTTT.

V is TRBV18 and J is TRBJ1-2; D possibly corresponds to TRBD1 (5 bases). The ends were cut back, 3 bases at V and 1 base at J, with 9 bases in the middle. The CDR3 length is 14 residues. Germline V gene lookup returns CDR1 KGHSH and CDR2 LQKENI. The CDR3 region has the DNA TGTGCCAGCTCACCTAGGGGCTTTAACTATGGCTACACCTTC. Encoded protein: CASSPRGFNYGYTF. The entire variable domain, with the rest obtained from reference TRBV18 and TRBJ1-2, is as follows: NAGVMQNPRHLVRRRGQEARLRCSPMKGHSHVYWYRQLPEEGLKFMVYLQKENIIDESGMPKERFSAEFPKEGPSILRIQQVVRGDSAAYFCASSPRGFNYGYTFGSGTRLTVV.

V usage is TRBV29-1 and J usage is TRBJ2-2, with 9 bases fitting TRBD2. Germline CDR1 SQVTM, CDR2 ANQGSEA. J lost 3 bases, V lost 5 bases, and 4 bases had no gene match. The CDR3 is made up of 14 amino acids. Here the CDR3 reads CSVTSGSDTGELFF. The CDR3 bases are TGCAGCGTTACTAGCGGGTCCGACACCGGGGAGCTGTTTTTT.

The table lists this clone with a few counts. V gene TRBV24-1 combines with J gene TRBJ1-5; D is unresolved. The CDR3 loop spans 12 amino acids. CDR1 is KGHDR and CDR2 is SFDVKD in the germline V gene. V was clipped by 3 bases and J by 4 bases, with 3 bases between them. The CDR3 DNA is TGTGCCACCAGTGATGCGAATCAGCCCCAGCATTTT. The encoded protein is CATSDANQPQHF.

The chain links TRBV28 to TRBJ2-3; D remains unclear. Trimming shortened V by 6 bases and J by 5 bases, and 6 bases separated the two germline ends. CDR1 is MDHEN, CDR2 SYDVKM, per germline. The CDR3 is made up of 11 amino acids. The CDR3 DNA follows: TGTGCCAGCAGCTTTATAGATACGCAGTATTTT. Translated, it gives CASSFIDTQYF.

The rearrangement joins TRBV12-5 to TRBJ2-3, with TRBD1 identical over 7 bases. With 4 bases clipped from V and 6 bases from J, the junction kept 7 bases outside the gene matches. CDR3 size: 14 residues. Germline V CDR1 and CDR2: LGHNT, FRNRAP. CDR3 sequence reads: CASGSATGLDTQYF. DNA for the CDR3: TGTGCTAGTGGTTCTGCGACAGGGCTGGATACGCAGTATTTT.

In DNA form, the CDR3 reads TGTGCCAGCAGTTACGGAGTTCTCCATAATTCACCCCTCCACTTT. This encodes CASSYGVLHNSPLHF. V is TRBV6-5 and J is TRBJ1-6; no reliable D call. V lost 2 bases and J lost 5, with 10 bases in between. Per the germline V gene, CDR1 is MNHEY and CDR2 is SVGAGI. This CDR3 has 15 residues.

The V gene is TRBV5-4, the J gene TRBJ1-1; perhaps TRBD1 as D (6 bases). CDR1 SGHNT and CDR2 YYREEE come from the germline V gene (reference sequence). Trimming removed 0 bases at V and 3 bases at J, with 12 bases between. The CDR3 consists of 15 residues. The chain's CDR3 is CASSLAGGGDTEAFF. CDR3 nucleotides: TGTGCCAGCAGCTTGGCGGGGGGCGGGGACACTGAAGCTTTCTTT.

The chain recombines TRBV18 with TRBJ1-1, with D perhaps TRBD1 (5 bases). Germline lookup yields CDR1 KGHSH and CDR2 LQKENI. The length of the CDR3 is 11 residues. V was pared by 4 bases and J by 11 bases, with 11 bases between. CDR3 coding DNA: TGTGCCAGCTCACTTTCACGGGGGGCTTTCTTT. Its protein is CASSLSRGAFF.

The CDR3 bases are TGTGCCAGCACTTTTCCCTTTAGACAGGTCTCCCGACTAGCGATTCAACGTGAGCAGTTCTTC. Translation gives CASTFPFRQVSRLAIQREQFF. This chain uses TRBV21-1 with TRBJ2-1; the table gives TRBD2 as D, unverified against the DNA. TRBV21-1 is recorded as a pseudogene. This CDR3 comprises 21 residues.